Only a few counts were recorded for the clone carrying this T cell receptor (beta chain). At least 5.5 micrograms of total RNA were extracted per sample. Next came a second PCR, run for about 7 to 12 cycles, which used a sample-barcoded 5' primer along with a J-beta primer mix. MiXCR, applied by TCRdb to the 5' RACE reads, yields one record per CDR3 protein. The repertoire consists of about 510,000 distinct CDR3 sequences, with around 27% occurring once and the leading ten covering approximately 3.3%. The CDR3 extends over 15 amino acids. The germline V and J ends were trimmed by 2 bases and 2 bases, with 11 bases remaining between them. Germline V lookup: CDR1 SGHAT, CDR2 FQDESV (reference sequence). This entry belongs to a study of blood T cells in healthy people across ages. These data were also filed under a second study, of T cells of mothers and their children.

Sequenced input: blood. This clonotype originated in a boy aged 2 to 10 in good health. The V and J genes are TRBV11-1 and TRBJ2-3, with D possibly TRBD2 on 6 matching bases. Here the CDR3 DNA reads TGTGCCAGCAGCTTAACCGGGACTTACACAGATACGCAGTATTTT. Amino acids: CASSLTGTYTDTQYF.